This T cell receptor (beta chain) was sequenced in a study of blood T cells in healthy people across ages. Notes on the study in general: Unsorted PBMCs ruled out conclusive naive versus antigen-experienced comparison.

Trimming stripped 2 bases from V and 2 bases from J, with 13 bases between. The CDR3 sequence is 16 residues long. CDR1 is SEHNR and CDR2 is FQNEAQ in the germline V gene (reference sequence). Then a second PCR, running roughly 7 to 11 cycles, was carried out with a sample-barcoded 5' primer and a J-beta primer mix. Each cDNA molecule received a tag from a template-switch adaptor that had 12 random nucleotides. TCRdb processed the 5' RACE reads anew with MiXCR; each CDR3 protein has one entry. This repertoire shows under 2,000,000 distinct CDR3 sequences, around 48% found once; its top ten account for less than 2.5%. To note about this clonotype: Its antigen remains unidentified.

Healthy Caucasians from Russia aged about 6 to 90 served as donors. The TCR comes from a woman in her thirties or forties in good health. The rearrangement uses TRBV7-9 and TRBJ2-4; D perhaps matches TRBD2 (5 bases). Sample: blood. DNA for the CDR3: TGTGCCAGCAGCTTAAGTCGGGAATCGTCCAAAAACATTCAGTACTTC. This encodes CASSLSRESSKNIQYF.